The TCR beta chain under discussion was sequenced for a study of T cell responses to AZD1222 COVID-19 vaccine (dated by TCRdb to the early 2020s). A note on the overall study: AZD1222 recipients whose second dose came at about 4 weeks and those whose second dose came at about 12 weeks were combined into one group, since spike-specific TCR depth and breadth did not differ between the two schedules. A total of over 230 trial participants underwent TCR sequencing, of whom about 210 received two doses of AZD1222 and about 25 received two doses of the MenACWY control vaccine. Trial participants were enrolled into age subgroups of 18-55, 56-69 and 70-plus years, which contained about 160, 30 and 59 TCR-sequenced participants, respectively. What the study reported, not specific to this receptor: The 56-69-year group was small, and its depth increase did not reach significance, likely because of low power. A significant rise in spike-specific TCR breadth and depth was observed after two AZD1222 doses relative to day 0 and relative to MenACWY recipients. Because no day 14 peak-response samples were available, the repertoires could be characterized only after the peak T cell response. Vaccine-associated CD4 TCRs spanned the whole spike protein, with dominant responses in regions 160-218 and 743-854. Most participants were white British and females outnumbered males, and the authors suggested that clonal diversity may have been underestimated. Only five or six AZD1222 recipients were SARS-CoV-2 seropositive at baseline, limiting conclusions about previously exposed vaccinees. Reportedly, almost half of the unique spike-specific TCRs recognized epitopes lying outside the regions that are mutated in the B.1.351 and B.1.1.7 variants.

The CDR3 regions of human TCRbeta chains were analyzed by immunosequencing. Per the authors' processing: TCRs in the repertoires were compared against a reference library of SARS-CoV-2-specific TCRs that had been generated with the MIRA antigen-specificity platform. Breadth was defined as the fraction of unique TCRs that were SARS-CoV-2-associated, and depth was defined as the fraction of total T cells that were SARS-CoV-2-associated. Each spike-specific TCR was assigned to its reactive spike region and to a CD4 or CD8 class using the MIRA data. Log10-transformed breadth and depth values were compared by one-way ANOVA with Sidak's multiple comparisons tests. The table was pulled from immuneACCESS by TCRdb, which kept in-frame rearrangements only. Such tables lose some clones; where checked, under half of the loss comes from unresolved V genes, and the rest has no known cause. The DNA gave D and trimming, while V, J and clone size come from that table. The sample records about 100,000 clones, about 85% of which are singletons. 4% to 5.5% of the sample goes to the ten largest clones.

A note on this clone: Its antigen specificity is not known. Base qualities are not at hand, and no much larger clone is one base apart.

The germline V gene specifies SQVTM as CDR1 and ANQGSEA as CDR2. The CDR3 runs 13 residues from the cysteine to the phenylalanine. Only the CDR3 DNA is retained, 39 bases long and in frame from the first base. The germline V end is reduced by 6 bases and the J end by 7 bases; junction bases left unmatched: 7. The sample's time point label is to be understood as: baseline before first vaccination. Samples from vaccinated people were obtained from the UK trials COV001 and COV002, which included a single-blind randomized controlled phase 2/3 trial of AZD1222 (ChAdOx1 nCoV-19) in healthy adults. For TCRbeta chain sequencing, PBMC samples from trial participants were taken at day 0 and at day 28 after the second dose.

Specimen: peripheral blood, collected on day 0 of AZD1222 vaccination. The chain is assembled from TRBV29-1 and TRBJ1-4; the junction holds 8 bases that match TRBD1. This receptor was identified in an adult in good health. The CDR3 sequence is CSVRDRTIEKLFF. The nucleotide sequence reads TGCAGCGTCCGGGACAGGACGATTGAAAAACTGTTTTTT.